The 3 T cell receptor beta chains listed next were all sequenced from one sample in a study of identifying expanded T cells in peripheral blood. Produced via immunoSEQ multiplex PCR; TCRdb's table is partial and in-frame only. The profile shows more than 85,000 clones, about 88% of them singletons. The sequencing input was blood. The source is a person between 18 and 75 years old in good health.

The rearrangement joins TRBV7-6 to TRBJ1-4, with TRBD1 matching 7 bases. Unmatched junction bases numbered 9, after V lost 3 bases and J lost 5 bases. Germline CDR1 SGHVS, CDR2 FNYEAQ. This CDR3 is 16 amino acids long. CDR3: CASSFRLGTENEKLFF. Here the CDR3 DNA reads TGTGCCAGCAGCTTTCGTCTCGGGACAGAAAATGAAAAACTGTTTTTT.

V and J are TRBV19 and TRBJ2-2; weak D call: TRBD2 (6 bases). Germline CDR1 LNHDA, CDR2 SQIVND (reference sequence). CDR3 length equals 16 residues. V shed 5 bases and J shed 4 bases, with 17 bases lying between them. As DNA, the CDR3 is TGTGCCAGTAGTGTCTTTATGGTAGCGGCCACCGGGGAGCTGTTTTTT. This translates into CASSVFMVAATGELFF.

The V gene is TRBV15, the J gene TRBJ2-2; TRBD1 aligns across 8 bases. V gave up 3 bases and J gave up 4 bases; unmatched junction bases: 10. Germline CDR1 LNHNV, CDR2 YYDKDF (reference sequence). The CDR3 extends over 17 amino acids. The chain's CDR3 is CATSRGGWTGFTGELFF. CDR3 sequence (DNA): TGTGCCACCAGCAGGGGGGGCTGGACAGGGTTCACCGGGGAGCTGTTTTTT.